Below, one T cell receptor (beta chain) is given with its context. Its antigen is not known. The J segment lost 4 bases and the V segment lost 3 bases, leaving 3 bases of the junction unmatched. Germline V gene lookup returns CDR1 MNHNY and CDR2 SVGAGI (reference sequence). This CDR3 spans 14 amino acids. In the PCR, 60 Vbeta and 13 Jbeta primers were used. TCRdb's copy holds only in-frame clones and misses some; the assay was immunoSEQ multiplex PCR. The sample has over 75,000 clones. This record comes from a study of cytomegalovirus exposure and HLA in healthy donors. Whole-study context: Early release data held 75 million to 100 million unique TCRs from HLA-typed donors.

General observations from the study: TCR beta sequences reportedly predicted most subjects' HLA-A and HLA-B alleles accurately. Associated with HLA alleles at 0.05 false discovery rate in a later analysis were 16,951 TCR beta sequences. Common viral pathogens (according to a later analysis) appeared linked to several of the most significant clusters.

V usage is TRBV6-6 and J usage is TRBJ2-7, with 10 bases matching TRBD1. This TCR was sampled from a middle-aged man in good health and CMV-seronegative. Sequencing input: PBMCs. The CDR3 loop is CASSYGQGGYEQYF. CDR3 nucleotides: TGTGCCAGCAGTTATGGACAGGGGGGGTACGAGCAGTACTTC.